Reported below is one T cell receptor beta chain. What it recognizes is unknown. The V segment lost 5 bases and the J segment 4 bases; nucleotides outside the gene matches: 7. The germline CDR1 and CDR2 sequences are DFQATT and SNEGSKA (reference sequence). This CDR3 has 14 amino acids. Researchers report isolating at least 7 million PBMCs per sample. The use of a sample-barcoded 5' primer and a J-beta primer mix characterized a second PCR of 7 to 11 cycles. All cDNA molecules were each tagged by a template-switch adaptor with 12 random nucleotides. One entry per CDR3 protein, called by TCRdb with MiXCR from the 5' RACE reads. The sample has over 1,200,000 distinct CDR3 sequences, approximately 59% seen once. The data are from a study of blood T cells in healthy people across ages. Study as a whole: Through template switching, about one barcoded beta molecule was captured per two T cells, as measured in model experiments.

Overall study results and limits: Higher diversity, along with more naive CD4+ cells, distinguished long-lived donors from aged donors.

This receptor was taken from a man between 18 and 29 years old in good health. Sequencing input: blood. The genes are TRBV20-1 and TRBJ2-3, with TRBD2 matching 9 bases. In DNA, the CDR3 is TGCAGTGCTCAGAGCGGGGGGTCGGCAGATACGCAGTATTTT. Protein product: CSAQSGGSADTQYF.